The next 32 T cell receptor beta chains were all read from a single sample in a study of shared clonotypes between healthy human individuals. TCRdb keeps only in-frame clones here, not all; method: immunoSEQ multiplex PCR. The table includes around 700,000 clones, more than 70% detected once. The material sequenced was memory CD4+ T cells sorted from blood. Subset of the sample: CD45RA-negative fraction. These receptors originate from a woman between 25 and 40 years old in good health.

This clone has a handful of counts. CDR3 sequence: CASSQDLAEAYYEQYF. CDR3 sequence (DNA): TGTGCCAGCAGCCAAGATTTAGCGGAAGCTTACTACGAGCAGTACTTC. The rearrangement uses TRBV4-2 and TRBJ2-7, with D maybe TRBD2 (6 bases). Germline loops: CDR1 LGHNA, CDR2 YNFKEQ. The CDR3 runs 16 residues. V dropped 0 bases and J dropped 3 bases, with 15 bases sitting between them.

This clone has only a few counts. The gene calls are TRBV19 and TRBJ2-3, with 9 bases lining up with TRBD2. V lost 5 bases and J lost 5; bases outside the gene matches: 14. This CDR3 spans 17 amino acids. The germline CDR1 and CDR2 sequences are LNHDA and SQIVND (reference sequence). The CDR3, as DNA: TGTGCCAGTAGTTCGGGGGCAATAGCGGGAGCGGGAGATACGCAGTATTTT. Translated: CASSSGAIAGAGDTQYF.

This clone was recorded a few times. Distinct nucleotide sequences in the sample also encode this CDR3. V is TRBV5-1 and J is TRBJ2-1; 13 positions match TRBD2. After removal of 4 bases from V and 9 bases from J, the junction contained 4 bases not matched to a gene. The length of the CDR3 is 14 residues. The germline gives CDR1 SGHRS, CDR2 YFSETQ. The CDR3: CASSPGTSGTEQFF. Here the CDR3 DNA reads TGCGCCAGCAGCCCGGGGACTAGCGGGACTGAGCAGTTCTTC. Full variable domain (outside the CDR3, taken from reference TRBV5-1 and TRBJ2-1): KAGVTQTPRYLIKTRGQQVTLSCSPISGHRSVSWYQQTPGQGLQFLFEYFSETQRNKGNFPGRFSGRQFSNSRSEMNVSTLELGDSALYLCASSPGTSGTEQFFGPGTRLTVL.

CDR3 coding DNA: TGTGCCAGCAGCCCATCAAGGGCCGCTGGGGGATCGAGGGGAGGCTACACCTTC. Its translation: CASSPSRAAGGSRGGYTF. This chain joins TRBV11-2 and TRBJ1-2; maybe TRBD1 (5 bases). CDR1 is SGHAT, CDR2 FQNNGV, per germline. The V and J ends lost 5 bases and 8 bases respectively, with 30 bases between them. This CDR3 comprises 18 residues.

This clone was seen only a few times. The chain employs TRBV30 and TRBJ1-5; 8 bases agree with TRBD1. J lost 7 bases, V lost 4 bases, and 6 bases had no gene match. CDR3 length equals 13 residues. Germline V gene data show CDR1 as GTSNPN and CDR2 as SVGIG (reference sequence). CDR3 sequence reads: CAWTQGGEQPQHF. The CDR3 DNA sequence: TGTGCCTGGACACAGGGGGGAGAGCAGCCCCAGCATTTT.

The chain joins TRBV10-1 to TRBJ2-7; 7 bases fit TRBD2. The CDR3 spans 16 residues. Germline V gives CDR1 WNHNN, CDR2 SYGVQD (reference sequence). V dropped 8 bases and J dropped 1; count of bases not matched to a gene: 14. The chain's CDR3 is CASRGWFSGPSYEQYF. In DNA, the CDR3 is TGCGCCAGCCGGGGATGGTTTAGCGGGCCTTCCTACGAGCAGTACTTC.

V usage is TRBV11-3 and J usage is TRBJ2-3; possible D gene TRBD2, 7 bases. Trimming removed 4 bases at V and 3 bases at J, with 14 bases between. There are 15 residues in the CDR3. Germline CDR1 and CDR2: SGHNT and YENEEA. The chain's CDR3 is CASSSRGAVTDTQYF. Written as DNA, the CDR3 is TGTGCCAGCAGCTCCCGGGGGGCTGTGACAGATACGCAGTATTTT.

This clone was recorded only once. The chain carries TRBV7-2 and TRBJ1-3; the D is unclear. Between the trimmed V and J ends, which lost 2 bases and 9 bases, there was a span of 14 bases. The CDR3 is 14 residues long. Germline values: CDR1 SGHTA, CDR2 FQGNSA. The CDR3 nucleotides are TGTGCCAGCAGCTTATCCGGAACGTACGGCACCATATATTTT. It encodes CASSLSGTYGTIYF.

The CDR3 loop is CASSLRGGGEKLFF. CDR3 sequence (DNA): TGCGCCAGCAGCTTGCGAGGGGGAGGTGAAAAACTGTTTTTT. V is TRBV5-1 and J is TRBJ1-4; perhaps TRBD1 as D (6 bases). Germline V CDR1 and CDR2: SGHRS, YFSETQ. This CDR3 comprises 14 residues. With 1 base removed from V and 7 bases from J, the gap between germline ends came to 11 bases. The variable domain in full, with the rest retrieved from reference TRBV5-1 and TRBJ1-4, is KAGVTQTPRYLIKTRGQQVTLSCSPISGHRSVSWYQQTPGQGLQFLFEYFSETQRNKGNFPGRFSGRQFSNSRSEMNVSTLELGDSALYLCASSLRGGGEKLFFGSGTQLSVL.

This sequence joins TRBV29-1 and TRBJ1-1; 7 nucleotides match TRBD1. V gave up 4 bases and J gave up 6 bases; unmatched junction bases: 8. Germline CDR1 is SQVTM and CDR2 is ANQGSEA. The CDR3 is made up of 13 amino acids. DNA for the CDR3: TGCAGCGTTGCTCACAGGGGACTCTCTGAAGCTTTCTTT. This encodes CSVAHRGLSEAFF.

In this sample, this clone turned up once. The V and J genes are TRBV14 and TRBJ2-4; D not resolved. This CDR3 has 15 residues. Looked up from germline, CDR1 is SGHDN and CDR2 is FVKESK. V lost 2 bases and J lost 0, with 8 bases in between. CDR3 sequence reads: CASSQLQVAKNIQYF. The CDR3 DNA follows: TGTGCCAGCAGCCAACTCCAGGTAGCCAAAAACATTCAGTACTTC.

The chain employs TRBV5-5 and TRBJ1-4; 9 bases match TRBD1. CDR3 length equals 15 residues. The ends lost 0 bases at V and 7 bases at J; junction bases unmatched: 4. CDR1 and CDR2 (germline): SGHKS, YYEKEE (reference sequence). CDR3 bases: TGTGCCAGCAGCTTGGGGACAGGGGACGTTGAAAAACTGTTTTTT. Translated: CASSLGTGDVEKLFF.

The chain is built from TRBV7-9 and TRBJ2-1; 9 bases are shared with TRBD2. The germline CDR1 and CDR2 sequences are SEHNR and FQNEAQ (reference sequence). CDR3 size: 16 residues. V gave up 1 base and J gave up 8 bases; unmatched junction bases: 9. The CDR3: CASSLDFSGSRDEQFF. The CDR3 coding sequence is TGTGCCAGCAGCTTAGATTTTAGCGGGAGTAGGGATGAGCAGTTCTTC.

As to this clone: Other DNA sequences in this sample translate to the same CDR3. The rearrangement joins TRBV5-1 to TRBJ2-7; 7 nucleotides align to TRBD1. This CDR3 is built from 15 residues. J lost 0 bases, V lost 0 bases, and 3 bases had no gene match. In germline, CDR1 is SGHRS, CDR2 YFSETQ. The CDR3 DNA reads as TGCGCCAGCAGCTTGGGGGGACAGAGCTCCTACGAGCAGTACTTC. Protein sequence: CASSLGGQSSYEQYF.

The chain carries TRBV18 and TRBJ2-4; D may be TRBD2 (5 bases). Germline assignment: CDR1 KGHSH and CDR2 LQKENI. The CDR3 runs to 14 residues. Trimming removed 4 bases at V and 6 bases at J, with 13 bases between. CDR3 nucleotides: TGTGCCAGCTCACAAACTAGTGGTGGAAACATTCAGTACTTC. Its translation: CASSQTSGGNIQYF.

The chain combines TRBV10-3 with TRBJ2-7, with no clear D. V was shortened by 3 bases and J by 7 bases, with 7 bases between the two germline ends. Germline CDR1 and CDR2: ENHRY and SYGVKD. The CDR3 sequence is 11 residues long. CDR3 nucleotide sequence: TGTGCCATCAGTGAAATAGGGGAGCAGTACTTC. It translates to CAISEIGEQYF.

Ten or more counts support this clone. This chain links TRBV14 with TRBJ1-5; D remains ambiguous. This CDR3 contains 15 residues. V was shortened by 0 bases and J by 5 bases, with 11 bases between the two germline ends. CDR1 and CDR2 (germline): SGHDN, FVKESK. CDR3 DNA: TGTGCCAGCAGCCAAGAAAGGGCGTTCTATCAGCCCCAGCATTTT. Its protein is CASSQERAFYQPQHF. Together with reference TRBV14 and TRBJ1-5, the CDR3 gives the full variable domain: EAGVTQFPSHSVIEKGQTVTLRCDPISGHDNLYWYRRVMGKEIKFLLHFVKESKQDESGMPNNRFLAERTGGTYSTLKVQPAELEDSGVYFCASSQERAFYQPQHFGDGTRLSIL.

In its sample, this clone was seen a few times. This rearrangement joins TRBV9 to TRBJ1-2, with D possibly TRBD1 on 5 matching bases. The CDR3 is 16 residues long. V dropped 0 bases and J dropped 0 bases, with 12 bases sitting between them. Germline V gene data show CDR1 as SGDLS and CDR2 as YYNGEE. The CDR3 here is CASSVASPGTNYGYTF. The CDR3 region has the DNA TGTGCCAGCAGCGTAGCTTCCCCAGGGACTAACTATGGCTACACCTTC.

The rearrangement uses TRBV5-5 and TRBJ1-2; 7 bases map to TRBD1. Germline CDR1 SGHKS, CDR2 YYEKEE (reference sequence). This CDR3 is built from 16 residues. J lost 6 bases, V lost 3 bases, and 14 bases had no gene match. The CDR3 DNA sequence: TGTGCCAGCAGCTCGGGGACTCGACAGGGTGGGCATGGCTACACCTTC. It encodes CASSSGTRQGGHGYTF.

This clone was seen a few times. The rearrangement joins TRBV27 to TRBJ2-5, with D possibly called TRBD1 or TRBD2 (5 bases each). Germline V gene data show CDR1 as MNHEY and CDR2 as SMNVEV (reference sequence). The CDR3 consists of 16 residues. V lost 5 bases and J 0 bases, leaving 16 bases between the germline ends. Here the CDR3 reads CASSLRSGLYQETQYF. CDR3 coding DNA: TGTGCCAGCAGTCTGCGGTCGGGGCTGTACCAAGAGACCCAGTACTTC.

The CDR3, as DNA: TGCGCCAGCAGTGAAGGCCAGAACAATCAAGAGACCCAGTACTTC. Its protein is CASSEGQNNQETQYF. The chain employs TRBV10-1 and TRBJ2-5; D is uncertain. This CDR3 spans 15 amino acids. V lost 3 bases to trimming and J lost 2 bases, with 13 bases between them. Germline loops: CDR1 WNHNN, CDR2 SYGVQD (reference sequence).

This clone was observed a few times. The chain employs TRBV30 and TRBJ2-3; 14 bases map to TRBD2. CDR1 is GTSNPN, CDR2 SVGIG, per germline (reference sequence). J lost 14 bases, V lost 4 bases, and 11 bases had no gene match. The CDR3 has 14 amino acids. CDR3 protein: CAWTPSGTSGRMYF. The CDR3, as DNA: TGTGCCTGGACTCCGTCCGGGACTAGCGGGAGAATGTATTTT.

The chain combines TRBV6-1 with TRBJ2-3; D is perhaps TRBD2 (6 bases). The CDR3 runs to 13 residues. Trimming shortened V by 6 bases and J by 3 bases, and 10 bases separated the two germline ends. Germline loops: CDR1 MNHNS, CDR2 SASEGT. CDR3 in DNA: TGTGCCAGCAGGGCAGGGAGGACAGATACGCAGTATTTT. Residues: CASRAGRTDTQYF.

The chain is built from TRBV6-5 and TRBJ1-2; D might be TRBD1 (6 bases). This CDR3 comprises 13 residues. Germline V CDR1 and CDR2: MNHEY, SVGAGI. V was clipped by 6 bases and J by 3 bases, with 11 bases between them. Written as DNA, the CDR3 is TGTGCCAGCAGGTGGACAGCGGACTATGGCTACACCTTC. Its translation is CASRWTADYGYTF.

The chain joins TRBV15 to TRBJ1-4; D is ambiguous. Germline CDR1 is LNHNV and CDR2 is YYDKDF (reference sequence). Trimming took 0 bases from V and 0 from J, leaving 8 bases between them. The CDR3 length is 16 residues. Written as DNA, the CDR3 is TGTGCCACCAGCAGAGAAAGGAGGGCAACTAATGAAAAACTGTTTTTT. Translating it yields CATSRERRATNEKLFF.

With respect to this clone: Other nucleotide sequences from this sample produce the same CDR3. This chain links TRBV5-1 with TRBJ1-2; the D gene is possibly TRBD1 (5 bases). Germline loops: CDR1 SGHRS, CDR2 YFSETQ. Trimming removed 5 bases from V and 5 bases from J, with 10 bases in between. The CDR3 is 12 amino acids. CDR3 amino acids: CASRGEGYGYTF. CDR3 sequence (DNA): TGCGCCAGCAGGGGGGAAGGGTATGGCTACACCTTC. Full variable domain (rest looked up from reference TRBV5-1 and TRBJ1-2): KAGVTQTPRYLIKTRGQQVTLSCSPISGHRSVSWYQQTPGQGLQFLFEYFSETQRNKGNFPGRFSGRQFSNSRSEMNVSTLELGDSALYLCASRGEGYGYTFGSGTRLTVV.

CDR3 protein: CAIKSGQNTEAFF. CDR3 in DNA: TGTGCCATCAAATCGGGACAGAACACTGAAGCTTTCTTT. The genes are TRBV10-3 and TRBJ1-1; maybe TRBD1 (6 bases). Germline lookup yields CDR1 ENHRY and CDR2 SYGVKD. Trimming cost V 7 bases and J 1 base, with 10 bases left between them. The CDR3 runs 13 residues.

The V and J genes are TRBV19 and TRBJ2-2; D unclear. This CDR3 comprises 15 residues. Trimming left V 5 bases short and J 7 bases short, with 17 bases between. Germline loops: CDR1 LNHDA, CDR2 SQIVND (reference sequence). The CDR3 protein is CASSDWDKDFGELFF. The CDR3 nucleotides are TGTGCCAGTAGTGACTGGGATAAGGATTTCGGGGAGCTGTTTTTT.

The chain carries TRBV27 and TRBJ2-7; weak D call: TRBD2 (5 bases). The ends were cut back, 3 bases at V and 0 bases at J, with 12 bases in the middle. The CDR3 runs to 15 residues. Per the germline V gene, CDR1 is MNHEY and CDR2 is SMNVEV (reference sequence). This CDR3 is CASSLEAGSSYEQYF. CDR3 nucleotides: TGTGCCAGCAGTTTGGAGGCAGGAAGCTCCTACGAGCAGTACTTC.

The chain recombines TRBV6-1 with TRBJ1-5; a possible D gene is TRBD1 (6 bases). CDR3 length: 15 amino acids. Germline V gene sequence: CDR1 MNHNS, CDR2 SASEGT. Deletions cut 6 bases from V and 7 bases from J, with 19 bases between. In DNA, the CDR3 is TGTGCCAGCAGATCCCGGCGTCCAGGGGCCCAGCCCCAGCATTTT. It specifies CASRSRRPGAQPQHF.

As regards this clone: The sample has other DNA sequences that encode this CDR3 too. V is TRBV5-1 and J is TRBJ2-1; unclear D gene. Trimming took 0 bases from V and 0 from J, leaving 7 bases between them. The CDR3 is 15 amino acids. Per the germline V gene, CDR1 is SGHRS and CDR2 is YFSETQ. CDR3: CASSLEANSYNEQFF. The DNA of the CDR3 is TGCGCCAGCAGCTTGGAGGCCAACTCCTACAATGAGCAGTTCTTC.

The genes are TRBV5-1 and TRBJ1-3, with 10 bases identical to TRBD1. Germline-derived CDR1 and CDR2 are SGHRS and YFSETQ. Trimming at V came to 4 bases and at J to 0 bases, leaving 4 bases not matched to a gene. CDR3 length: 16 amino acids. The CDR3 loop reads CASSPGQGNSGNTIYF. Here the CDR3 DNA reads TGCGCCAGCAGCCCGGGACAGGGGAACTCTGGAAACACCATATATTTT. The full variable domain, in which reference TRBV5-1 and TRBJ1-3 provide the parts outside the CDR3, is KAGVTQTPRYLIKTRGQQVTLSCSPISGHRSVSWYQQTPGQGLQFLFEYFSETQRNKGNFPGRFSGRQFSNSRSEMNVSTLELGDSALYLCASSPGQGNSGNTIYFGEGSWLTVV.